This TCR beta chain was profiled in a study of T-cell reconstitution after alpha-beta-depleted transplantation in children (dated by TCRdb to about 2016). Study-wide context: Using TCR repertoire profiling, the study followed T-cell immune reconstitution in a quantitative way in children after TCRalphabeta/CD19-depleted allogeneic hematopoietic cell transplantation. General conclusions and limits of the study: In some patients, high TCRbeta diversity at day 60 was attributed to recipient T cells and intrathymic progenitors that had survived conditioning. About two months after transplant, the apparently early recovery of alphabetaT-cell counts reportedly depended on just several hundred clones that had expanded rapidly and came from non-depleted graft cells. The frequencies of hyperexpanded clones fell over the following months, and after one year, T-cell counts and TCRbeta diversity were mostly attributed to newly produced T cells.

This clonotype came up once. Its antigen is still unknown. It has no much larger one-base neighbor in the sample; base qualities were not kept. A single read offers scant evidence. The library was built by means of PCR. Sequencing was carried out with an Illumina HiSeq 2500. TCR libraries were prepared with molecular barcoding, using unique molecular identifiers to normalize TCRbeta repertoire quantification. Using fastp at Q25 and MiXCR, TCRdb reprocessed the public reads and kept productive beta chains. Rows matching on CDR3 protein sequence are summarized as one entry with the most common DNA and genes. The sample profile shows fewer than 550,000 distinct CDR3 sequences; roughly an eighth of them were found once. The leading ten clones occupy 14% of the sample. CDR3 length: 18 amino acids, cysteine to phenylalanine. Only the CDR3 region is kept as DNA, spanning 54 bases read in frame from base 1. Ends trimmed: V by 1 base, J by 9 bases; bases unmatched to a gene: 18. Sequences SGHAT (CDR1) and FQNNGV (CDR2) are obtained from the germline V gene.

The treatment or condition label for this specimen denotes: allogeneic hematopoietic cell transplantation with graft depleted of TCRalphabeta T cells and CD19 B cells. The transplant recipients were children given TCRalphabeta/CD19-depleted allogeneic hematopoietic cell grafts. Recombination joined TRBV11-2 with TRBJ2-1, with 7 middle bases fitting TRBD2. This TCR was recovered from a female patient aged 2-9 years who had a stem cell transplant for aplastic anemia, so the T cells may come from the graft donor. The sample in question was PBMCs, mostly from graft donor cells, obtained 180 days after TCRalphabeta/CD19-depleted stem cell transplant. The DNA sequence follows: TGTGCCAGCAGCTTAGTGGGTCCCTGGGGGGGTACGGGGGGTGAGCAGTTCTTC. This gives the protein CASSLVGPWGGTGGEQFF.